This is a list of T cell receptor beta chains from one sample in a study of glioma-infiltrating T cells. TCRdb re-analysed the multiplex PCR reads in MiXCR, keeping a single row per CDR3 protein. Of 150,000 to 200,000 distinct CDR3 sequences listed, about 31% were seen once; the top ten hold 20% to 25%. The specimen was glioma tissue, nonneoplastic brain tissue, or PBMCs (not recorded which). The receptors were gathered from a human donor with low-grade glioma or glioblastoma, undergoing nonglioma brain surgery, or in good health (not recorded which). Both conserved end residues are trimmed from each CDR3. Expanded clones get a size class; other rows say once, few or many, or leave the size out.

>many|TRBV28
ASSFAAGGYNEQF
>-|TRBV4-1
ASSQPGQGDLEQY
>many|TRBV7-2
ASSAAGTGIETQY
>medium-sized|TRBV7-2
ASSLVAPEAF
>many|TRBV5-8
ASSFLPGTATYGYT
>many|TRBV24-1
ATSDQTGRCNQPQH
>many|TRBV18
ASSPRVQETQY
>-|TRBV4-1
ASSHTASYEQY
>many|TRBV20-1
SASLAGVAYEQY
>many|TRBV27
ASSLIGTGIYEQY
>-|TRBV5-1
ASSLDSGSPDTQY
>many|TRBV20-1
SARDSRGSGEYEQY
>-|TRBV28
ASIAPGLAGRYEQY
>-|TRBV3-1
ASSPGTGGASGGYT
>many|TRBV10-3
AISESGSSTSMNTEAF
>-|TRBV7-2
ASSLGGSGSYEQY
>few|TRBV7-9
ASSLRLGNEQF
>many|TRBV4-3
ASSQATYGGPQETQY
>many|TRBV6-2/TRBV6-3
ASSEPHRSDTQY
>many|TRBV7-9
ASSLRQGTYTDTQY
>many|TRBV7-2
ASSLGLLAGGDTQY
>many|TRBV20-1
SARPGTAVIGYT
>few|TRBV12-3/TRBV12-4
ASSFRDISEAF
>-|TRBV28
ASSLGTGAVSDEKLL
>many|TRBV5-8
ASRTRFVLAAHNEQF
>-|TRBV2
AIGRYSLGVEQY
>many|TRBV6-1
ASRILGRETQY
>many|TRBV11-2
ASSLGPGMNTEAF
>many|TRBV20-1
SARDIGAGEDEQY
>-|TRBV3-1
ASSQALRGVEQY
>many|TRBV20-1
SARDLRQGHEKLF
>many|TRBV27
ASSFRSPTRETQY
>many|TRBV20-1
SARKTLEQF
>-|TRBV18
ASSPPSKASTDTQY
>-|TRBV29-1
SVFLAACYT
>many|TRBV7-8
ASSLAAYSNQPQH
>-|TRBV5-4
ASSRTSENEQF
>-|TRBV19
ASRFGGGEKLF
>-|TRBV20-1
SARSRQGSNQPQH
>few|TRBV30
AWSVQSYGYT
>-|TRBV6-1
ASSYLAGGPHPQY
>few|TRBV30
AWSGGGMNTEAF
>-|TRBV3-1
ASRQGALGAF
>many|TRBV9
ASSGSTGVEQF
>-|TRBV27
ASRGWDRKNEDL
>-|TRBV20-1
SAGTSDFYEQF
>-|TRBV24-1
ATSGVYRYT
>many|TRBV24-1
ATSGDWYQETQY
>-|TRBV28
ASIEDSGGYEQY
>few|TRBV3-1
ASSHSGEFYEQY
>many|TRBV6-5
ASSYTRNDSYEQY
>many|TRBV3-1
ASSQLAGGFYNEQF
>many|TRBV6-2/TRBV6-3
ASSYRPRDRYNEQF
>many|TRBV6-2/TRBV6-3
ASSYSLAEVR
>many|TRBV2
ASSTGIRYNEQF